This T cell receptor beta chain originates from a study of graft-versus-host responses after intestinal transplantation. In the study overall: Following induction with anti-thymocyte globulin, all recipients were given tacrolimus and steroids for about three years. Study-wide results and limits: Early HvG declines after transplant were associated with peak circulating GvH clone levels. Allografts of one patient group, those with graft-donor T cell macrochimerism, had high graft-versus-host to host-versus-graft clonal ratios.

V gave up 10 bases and J gave up 4 bases, with 14 bases separating them. This CDR3 comprises 12 residues. Some clones are missing from TCRdb's copy, which holds only in-frame ones; the method was immunoSEQ multiplex PCR. The sample contains about 13,000 clones, around 40% of which appear only once. The sample consisted of alloreactive CD4+ T cells from a mixed lymphocyte reaction culture, taken before intestinal transplant. The subset: CFSE-low proliferating T cells sorted from approximately six-day pre-transplant mixed lymphocyte reaction (GvH or HvG direction). This TCR was sampled from a human patient who received an intestinal transplant. This chain uses TRBV6-7 with TRBJ2-7; unclear D gene. TRBV6-7 is an ORF, with its function uncertain. CDR3: CATPSKEYEQYF. CDR3 DNA: TGTGCCACTCCCTCTAAGGAGTACGAGCAGTACTTC.